Described below is a single T cell receptor beta chain sequence and its context. These data are taken from a study of blood T cell repertoires in COVID-19. Across the study: Some COVID-19 samples were acute and others convalescent; all came from the United States, Italy and Spain. PBMCs, B-cell-depleted T cells, or T cells provided the cDNA or gDNA that made up the material.

Germline loops: CDR1 SGHRS, CDR2 YFSETQ. This CDR3 comprises 15 residues. Trimming took 0 bases from V and 4 from J, leaving 12 bases between them. Authors' methods: Estimates of nucleated cell counts were drawn from the amplification of reference gene primers. Data came from immunoSEQ multiplex PCR; TCRdb stores just in-frame clones and leaves some out. The D gene and trimming were derived from the DNA, and the V and J assignments and clone size from that table. The sample records roughly 140,000 clones, 84% being singletons. The sample consisted of peripheral blood. The V call is TRBV5-1, the J call TRBJ2-3; D may be TRBD1 (6 bases). The clonotype comes from a human donor in a cohort sampled during active COVID-19. CDR3 bases: TGCGCCAGCAGCTTGGAAGTGACAGGCCCAGATACGCAGTATTTT. Amino acids: CASSLEVTGPDTQYF.